Shown below are 29 T cell receptor beta chains from a single sample sequenced in a study of OX40 agonist ivuxolimab in advanced cancers. Clones were read by immunoSEQ multiplex PCR, and TCRdb kept only the in-frame ones, dropping some. Of 90,000 to 95,000 clones in the sample, 84% were seen once. The sequenced sample was CD4+ or CD8+ T cells sorted from blood, obtained in a trial of the OX40 agonist ivuxolimab. The receptor source for this set is an adult with an advanced solid tumor such as melanoma, head and neck, liver or kidney cancer.

V gene TRBV7-6 combines with J gene TRBJ1-3; D remains ambiguous. This CDR3 is built from 14 residues. Trimming took off 5 bases at V and 9 bases at J, with 17 bases between the two ends. CDR1 SGHVS and CDR2 FNYEAQ come from the germline V gene. The CDR3 DNA reads as TGTGCCAGCAGCGCCGCAGGTGGGCGCGGCACCATATATTTT. Amino acid sequence: CASSAAGGRGTIYF.

The rearrangement links TRBV4-3 to TRBJ2-5, with D perhaps TRBD1 (6 bases). Per the germline V gene, CDR1 is LGHNA and CDR2 is YSLEER. V lost 2 bases to trimming and J lost 4 bases, with 11 bases between them. The CDR3 covers 14 residues. The CDR3, as DNA: TGCGCCAGCAGCCAACCAGGGGCCGGAGAGACCCAGTACTTC. Translation gives CASSQPGAGETQYF.

The chain is built from TRBV7-2 and TRBJ2-7; either TRBD1 or TRBD2 may supply D (5 bases each). Trimming took off 1 base at V and 0 bases at J, with 10 bases between the two ends. The CDR3 covers 15 residues. CDR1 and CDR2 from the germline V gene are SGHTA and FQGNSA. CDR3 DNA sequence: TGTGCCAGCAGCTTAGTTGCAGGGAGCTCCTACGAGCAGTACTTC. Translated, it gives CASSLVAGSSYEQYF.

The chain uses TRBV5-4 and TRBJ1-6; D call uncertain. Trimming shortened V by 0 bases and J by 6 bases, and 10 bases separated the two germline ends. Germline V lookup: CDR1 SGHNT, CDR2 YYREEE (reference sequence). CDR3 length: 15 residues. CDR3 nucleotides: TGTGCCAGCAGCTTGGGAGTAATGGGTAATTCACCCCTCCACTTT. Protein sequence: CASSLGVMGNSPLHF. The full variable domain, in which reference TRBV5-4 and TRBJ1-6 provide the parts outside the CDR3, is ETGVTQSPTHLIKTRGQQVTLRCSSQSGHNTVSWYQQALGQGPQFIFQYYREEENGRGNFPPRFSGLQFPNYSSELNVNALELDDSALYLCASSLGVMGNSPLHFGNGTRLTVT.

CDR3 bases: TGTGCCAGCTCACCATCAGGGGGGAATGAGAATTCACCCCTCCACTTT. Translated, it gives CASSPSGGNENSPLHF. The chain carries TRBV18 and TRBJ1-6, with 7 bases identical to TRBD1. The V gene's germline CDR1 is KGHSH and CDR2 LQKENI. V dropped 2 bases and J dropped 7; count of bases not matched to a gene: 8. CDR3 length: 16 amino acids.

This chain joins TRBV5-4 and TRBJ1-2; unclear D gene. The CDR3 has 14 amino acids. CDR1 is SGHNT, CDR2 YYREEE, per germline (reference sequence). The V end lost 0 bases, the J end lost 8 bases, and 14 bases lay between the germline ends. CDR3 protein: CASSLARQWEGYTF. CDR3 nucleotide sequence: TGTGCCAGCAGCTTGGCTAGGCAGTGGGAGGGCTACACCTTC.

This clone was detected a few times. The chain recombines TRBV7-2 with TRBJ1-2, with 8 positions matching TRBD1. J was trimmed by 4 bases and V by 5 bases; bases with no gene match: 6. CDR1 is SGHTA, CDR2 FQGNSA, per germline. The CDR3 loop spans 14 amino acids. CDR3 sequence (DNA): TGTGCCAGCAGCACCGGACAGGGAGGCTATGGCTACACCTTC. The encoded protein is CASSTGQGGYGYTF.

The chain couples TRBV29-1 to TRBJ1-3, with D uncertain. The CDR3 extends over 13 amino acids. The germline V gene encodes CDR1 SQVTM and CDR2 ANQGSEA. Trimming shortened V by 6 bases and J by 0 bases, and 9 bases separated the two germline ends. Written as DNA, the CDR3 is TGCAGCGTCATACCGGGCTCTGGAAACACCATATATTTT. It encodes CSVIPGSGNTIYF.

This rearrangement joins TRBV25-1 to TRBJ1-3, with 8 bases matching TRBD1. The CDR3 spans 15 residues. Germline loops: CDR1 MGHDK, CDR2 SYGVNS. V trimming: 3 bases; J trimming: 2 bases; junction bases outside the gene matches: 3. The CDR3 is CASSDPTGAGNTIYF. The CDR3, as DNA: TGTGCCAGCAGTGACCCGACAGGGGCTGGAAACACCATATATTTT.

The chain recombines TRBV7-2 with TRBJ2-2; D tentatively reads TRBD1 or TRBD2 (6 bases each). The CDR3 covers 15 residues. The V end lost 2 bases, the J end lost 4 bases, and 11 bases lay between the germline ends. CDR1 is SGHTA, CDR2 FQGNSA, per germline. The CDR3 DNA follows: TGTGCCAGCAGCTTATTGGGGGGCGGCACCGGGGAGCTGTTTTTT. Its protein is CASSLLGGGTGELFF.

As DNA, the CDR3 is TGTGCCAGCAGCCCCCGACAGGGAAAGGGGGCTGAGCAGTTCTTC. Translation: CASSPRQGKGAEQFF. The chain recombines TRBV13 with TRBJ2-1; 7 bases match TRBD1. From germline, CDR1 is PRHDT and CDR2 FYEKMQ (reference sequence). The ends lost 5 bases at V and 9 bases at J; junction bases unmatched: 13. CDR3 length: 15 amino acids. The variable domain in full, completed from reference TRBV13 and TRBJ2-1, reads AAGVIQSPRHLIKEKRETATLKCYPIPRHDTVYWYQQGPGQDPQFLISFYEKMQSDKGSIPDRFSAQQFSDYHSELNMSSLELGDSALYFCASSPRQGKGAEQFFGPGTRLTVL.

The CDR3 spells CACGQGSYEQYV. In DNA, the CDR3 is TGTGCCTGTGGACAGGGCTCCTACGAGCAGTACGTC. The chain combines TRBV30 with TRBJ2-7, with TRBD1 matching over 8 bases. V dropped 6 bases and J dropped 0; count of bases not matched to a gene: 1. The CDR3 extends over 12 amino acids. CDR1 and CDR2 (germline): GTSNPN, SVGIG (reference sequence).

This chain uses TRBV27 with TRBJ2-5, with D maybe TRBD2 (7 bases). CDR3 size: 16 residues. The germline V and J ends were trimmed by 4 bases and 4 bases, with 19 bases remaining between them. Germline V CDR1 and CDR2: MNHEY, SMNVEV (reference sequence). In DNA form, the CDR3 reads TGTGCCAGCAGTTCTCCCGGGGGGCCGAAATCAGAGACCCAGTACTTC. This gives the protein CASSSPGGPKSETQYF.

The J gene is TRBJ2-5, the V gene TRBV9, with D maybe TRBD1 (6 bases). Trimming removed 3 bases from V and 3 bases from J, with 21 bases in between. The length of the CDR3 is 17 residues. Germline V gene lookup returns CDR1 SGDLS and CDR2 YYNGEE. Here the CDR3 reads CASSARSTTGLKETQYF. CDR3 DNA: TGTGCCAGCAGCGCCCGTAGTACCACAGGGTTGAAAGAGACCCAGTACTTC.

The chain is built from TRBV28 and TRBJ2-7, with a possible D match to TRBD1 (5 bases). Germline-derived CDR1 and CDR2 are MDHEN and SYDVKM. The CDR3 covers 14 residues. The V and J ends lost 10 bases and 2 bases respectively, with 18 bases between them. CDR3 DNA sequence: TGTGCCACGGTGGTGTATGGCAGGGCCTACGAGCAGTACTTC. Amino acids: CATVVYGRAYEQYF.

V and J are TRBV15 and TRBJ2-1, with TRBD2 matching over 8 bases. The V gene end was trimmed by 3 bases and the J gene end by 3 bases; junction bases not matched to a gene: 10. Germline-derived CDR1 and CDR2 are LNHNV and YYDKDF (reference sequence). CDR3 length: 17 amino acids. The CDR3 region is CATSREHGGAFYNEQFF. The CDR3 bases are TGTGCCACCAGCAGGGAACACGGGGGGGCTTTCTACAATGAGCAGTTCTTC.

This rearrangement joins TRBV19 to TRBJ1-1; D ambiguous. The CDR3 runs to 14 residues. V was shortened by 4 bases and J by 0 bases, with 9 bases between the two germline ends. Germline V gives CDR1 LNHDA, CDR2 SQIVND (reference sequence). CDR3 loop: CASSKGPVNTEAFF. The CDR3 DNA reads as TGTGCCAGTAGTAAAGGACCGGTGAACACTGAAGCTTTCTTT.

This chain connects TRBV9 to TRBJ1-3; D gene ambiguous. V lost 2 bases and J 2 bases, leaving 8 bases between the germline ends. This CDR3 is built from 14 residues. Germline V lookup: CDR1 SGDLS, CDR2 YYNGEE. The CDR3 protein is CASSVGNAGNTIYF. In nucleotides, the CDR3 is TGTGCCAGCAGCGTCGGGAACGCTGGAAACACCATATATTTT.

The V gene is TRBV11-2, the J gene TRBJ1-2; no definite D call. V shed 4 bases and J shed 0 bases, with 9 bases lying between them. Germline V gene sequence: CDR1 SGHAT, CDR2 FQNNGV. This CDR3 contains 14 residues. In DNA form, the CDR3 reads TGTGCCAGCAGCTCCCGACGGTCTAACTATGGCTACACCTTC. As protein: CASSSRRSNYGYTF.

V usage is TRBV19 and J usage is TRBJ2-2, with 9 bases identical to TRBD1. CDR1 LNHDA and CDR2 SQIVND come from the germline V gene (reference sequence). The CDR3 consists of 19 residues. The junction had 16 bases not matched to a gene; V was cut back by 8 bases and J by 0 bases. In DNA, the CDR3 is TGTGCCAGTCAGGGGGGGACAGGGCCCCAACCTTCGAACACCGGGGAGCTGTTTTTT. Its protein product is CASQGGTGPQPSNTGELFF.

This clone turned up a few times. The CDR3 region has the DNA TGTGCCACCAGCAGAGGGACGGCAAGCAATCAGCCCCAGCATTTT. Protein sequence: CATSRGTASNQPQHF. The chain uses TRBV15 and TRBJ1-5; D is undetermined. The CDR3 runs 15 residues. Trimming shortened V by 1 base and J by 1 base, and 8 bases separated the two germline ends. The germline CDR1 and CDR2 sequences are LNHNV and YYDKDF (reference sequence).

This chain links TRBV15 with TRBJ2-7, with 8 nucleotides matching TRBD1. V was pared by 5 bases and J by 2 bases, with 11 bases of the junction left unmatched. The CDR3 is 16 amino acids. Germline CDR1 is LNHNV and CDR2 is YYDKDF (reference sequence). CDR3 coding DNA: TGTGCCACCAGCCCGGGTGGCCAACAGGGGGCCTACGAGCAGTACTTC. Protein sequence: CATSPGGQQGAYEQYF.

Worth noting for this clone: This same CDR3 is encoded by further DNA sequences in the sample. This rearrangement joins TRBV28 to TRBJ1-5; D might be TRBD1 (6 bases). The CDR3 is 14 amino acids. Germline lookup yields CDR1 MDHEN and CDR2 SYDVKM. V was trimmed by 4 bases and J by 0 bases, leaving 7 bases between them. The CDR3: CASSSGASNQPQHF. In nucleotides, the CDR3 is TGTGCCAGCAGTTCAGGGGCTAGCAATCAGCCCCAGCATTTT.

This chain connects TRBV18 to TRBJ2-4, with D tentatively TRBD1 or TRBD2 (6 bases each). The CDR3 has 17 amino acids. V lost 0 bases to trimming and J lost 8 bases, with 20 bases between them. The germline V gene has CDR1 KGHSH and CDR2 LQKENI. In DNA form, the CDR3 reads TGTGCCAGCTCACCACCACCCTCGGGGGCCCGAGGACACATTCAGTACTTC. Its translation is CASSPPPSGARGHIQYF.

The chain combines TRBV15 with TRBJ1-2, with 8 bases aligning to TRBD1. The length of the CDR3 is 13 residues. V was pared by 5 bases and J by 8 bases, with 7 bases of the junction left unmatched. Germline V gives CDR1 LNHNV, CDR2 YYDKDF (reference sequence). The CDR3 protein is CATSPDRAGGYTF. CDR3 bases: TGTGCCACCAGCCCGGACAGGGCTGGCGGCTACACCTTC.

The V gene is TRBV7-3, the J gene TRBJ1-5; D unclear. Germline CDR1 SGHTA, CDR2 FQGTGA. This CDR3 contains 17 residues. The V end was cut by 2 bases, the J end by 2 bases, with 16 bases between. The CDR3 sequence: CASSLVGRGLGNQPQHF. For the CDR3, the DNA is TGTGCCAGCAGCTTAGTTGGACGGGGTCTCGGCAATCAGCCCCAGCATTTT.

V usage is TRBV21-1 and J usage is TRBJ2-7; the table assigns TRBD1, which was not confirmed against the DNA. TRBV21-1 is a listed pseudogene. This CDR3 is 16 amino acids long. Here the CDR3 reads CASSLLRGFVSYEQYV. The CDR3 DNA reads as TGTGCCAGCAGCCTCTTGAGGGGGTTTGTTTCCTACGAGCAGTACGTC.

The chain joins TRBV7-2 to TRBJ2-5; 7 bases fit TRBD1. The better agreement between TRBJ2-7 and the DNA end casts doubt on the J call. The CDR3 loop spans 14 amino acids. Germline values: CDR1 SGHTA, CDR2 FQGNSA. CDR3 nucleotide sequence: TGTGCCAGCAGTTGGCACAGGGGCCCCTACGAGCAGTACTTC. This gives the protein CASSWHRGPYEQYF.

The rearrangement uses TRBV4-3 and TRBJ2-7; 11 nucleotides line up with TRBD1. Germline V gives CDR1 LGHNA, CDR2 YSLEER. The CDR3 is made up of 16 amino acids. Trimming at V came to 0 bases and at J to 3 bases, leaving 4 bases not matched to a gene. CDR3 residues: CASSQDQGQGDYEQYF. As DNA, the CDR3 is TGCGCCAGCAGCCAAGATCAGGGACAGGGGGACTACGAGCAGTACTTC.